This TCR beta chain is drawn from a study of response to subunit inactivated influenza vaccine. Deletions cut 5 bases from V and 1 base from J, with 14 bases between. This CDR3 has 16 amino acids. Germline CDR1 is MNHEY and CDR2 is SVGEGT. Concerning this clonotype: Its target is not known.

Study-wide results and limits: Each seasonal influenza vaccination recruits few new T cells, the authors suggested.

TCRdb recomputed calls from the RT-PCR reads with MiXCR, one row per CDR3 protein. The data show roughly 570,000 distinct CDR3 sequences, roughly 13% seen once. This TCR came from a man in his fifties or sixties who received an inactivated influenza vaccine. This specimen consisted of PBMCs from blood, obtained 45 days after vaccination. This chain connects TRBV6-2 or TRBV6-3 to TRBJ2-2; possible D gene TRBD2, 5 bases. The CDR3 reads CASSPYPGWNTGELFF. The CDR3, as DNA: TGTGCCAGCAGTCCCTATCCGGGGTGGAACACCGGGGAGCTGTTTTTT.